This entry features one T cell receptor beta chain sequence. Its specificity is unknown. Per germline, CDR1 MNHEY and CDR2 SVGAGI. The CDR3 sequence is 15 residues long. V shed 0 bases and J shed 2 bases, with 10 bases lying between them. The data are from a study of cytomegalovirus exposure and HLA in healthy donors. Study context: Earlier, approximately 190 million T cells were analyzed, and more than 100 million unique TCR beta sequences were found among them.

Study-level findings and limits: Immune exposure data for these donors was limited to CMV serostatus. Follow-up analysis later connected one missense variant in DCLRE1C with trimming of TCR beta V- and J-genes.

The PCR ran on 60 Vbeta and 13 Jbeta primers. This table comes from immunoSEQ multiplex PCR, and its TCRdb copy is limited to in-frame clones, with some not included. The sample yields 150,000 to 200,000 clones, under 80% seen once. Material: PBMCs. This TCR derives from a man in his forties in good health and CMV-seronegative. V gene TRBV6-5 combines with J gene TRBJ2-5; maybe TRBD2 (5 bases). CDR3 residues: CASSYSRGIQETQYF. CDR3 bases: TGTGCCAGCAGTTACTCGAGAGGGATTCAAGAGACCCAGTACTTC.